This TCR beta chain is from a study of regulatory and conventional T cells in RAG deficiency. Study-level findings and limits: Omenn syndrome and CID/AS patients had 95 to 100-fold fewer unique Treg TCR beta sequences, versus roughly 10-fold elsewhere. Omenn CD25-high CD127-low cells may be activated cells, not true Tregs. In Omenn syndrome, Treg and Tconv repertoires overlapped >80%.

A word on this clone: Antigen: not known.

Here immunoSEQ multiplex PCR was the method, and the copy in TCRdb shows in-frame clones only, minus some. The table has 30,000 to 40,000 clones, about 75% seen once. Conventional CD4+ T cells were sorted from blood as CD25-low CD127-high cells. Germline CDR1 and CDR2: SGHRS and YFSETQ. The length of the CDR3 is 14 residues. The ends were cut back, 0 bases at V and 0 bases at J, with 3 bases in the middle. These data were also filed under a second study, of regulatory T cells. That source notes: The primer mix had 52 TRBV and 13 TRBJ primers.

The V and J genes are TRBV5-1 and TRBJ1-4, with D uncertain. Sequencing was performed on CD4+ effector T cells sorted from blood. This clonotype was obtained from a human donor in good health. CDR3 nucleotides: TGCGCCAGCAGCTTGGGCTCAACTAATGAAAAACTGTTTTTT. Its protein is CASSLGSTNEKLFF. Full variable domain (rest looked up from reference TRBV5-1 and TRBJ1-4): KAGVTQTPRYLIKTRGQQVTLSCSPISGHRSVSWYQQTPGQGLQFLFEYFSETQRNKGNFPGRFSGRQFSNSRSEMNVSTLELGDSALYLCASSLGSTNEKLFFGSGTQLSVL.